A selection of T cell receptor beta chains follows, all from one sample in a study of CD8+ T cells in alopecia areata. Method: immunoSEQ multiplex PCR; TCRdb's copy keeps in-frame clones and lacks some. The table has around 70,000 clones, approximately 29% seen once. Here the sequenced sample was CD8+ T cells sorted from blood, taken at week 4, from a patient treated with tofacitinib. The source is a human donor with alopecia areata. The CDR3 runs from the conserved cysteine through the conserved F or W. A D gene is named only where the DNA matches it firmly. Clone size is stated in some rows and not others, as once, few, many or a class when expanded.

J gene	V gene	D gene	clone size	CDR3 DNA	CDR3 protein
TRBJ2-2	TRBV27	NA	NA	TGTGCCAGCAGTCCTGTCCGGACTTATAACACCGGGGAGCTGTTTTTT	CASSPVRTYNTGELFF
TRBJ2-1	TRBV27	NA	NA	TGTGCCAGCAGTCTGATGGGACTTTTAAATGAGCAGTTCTTC	CASSLMGLLNEQFF
TRBJ2-7	TRBV4-1	NA	few	TGCGCCAGCAGCCAAGATTCAGGCAGGGGGGCGTACTTC	CASSQDSGRGAYF
TRBJ2-1	TRBV15	NA	NA	TGTGCCACCAGCAGAGAGAGGGAAGGGAACAATGAGCAGTTCTTC	CATSREREGNNEQFF
TRBJ2-1	TRBV5-1	NA	NA	TGCGCCAGCAGCAGAGGACAGACATCCTACAATGAGCAGTTCTTC	CASSRGQTSYNEQFF
TRBJ2-7	TRBV30	TRBD1	NA	TGTGCCCGTGCACAGGGGTCGAGGGAGCAGTACTTC	CARAQGSREQYF
TRBJ1-5	TRBV7-2	NA	few	TGTGCCAGCAGCTTAAACGATCGGAGCAATCAGCCCCAGCATTTT	CASSLNDRSNQPQHF
TRBJ2-1	TRBV11-2	NA	few	TGTGCCAGCAGCTTAGGTCGTAGGCCAGTCGAGGGATCGGGTGAGCAGTTCTTC	CASSLGRRPVEGSGEQFF
TRBJ2-7	TRBV29-1	TRBD1	few	TGCAGCGTTCAGGGGGCCTACGAGCAGTACTTC	CSVQGAYEQYF
TRBJ1-1	TRBV5-1	NA	NA	TGCGCCAGCAGCTTGACAGGGAACACTGAAGCTTTCTTT	CASSLTGNTEAFF
TRBJ2-7	TRBV29-1	NA	once	TGCAGCGTTGAGAAGGGACGGCCTCTGGAGCAGTACTTC	CSVEKGRPLEQYF
TRBJ2-1	TRBV13	NA	NA	TGTGCCAGCAGCTTAGCCCGCGGAGACAATGAGCAGTTCTTC	CASSLARGDNEQFF
TRBJ1-2	TRBV9	NA	once	TGTGCCAGCAGCAAAGGGGGAGGGTCCGGCTATGGCTACACCTTC	CASSKGGGSGYGYTF
TRBJ1-2	TRBV9	NA	few	TGTGCCAGCAGCGCAAGCCGGGGAGGTTACACCTTC	CASSASRGGYTF
TRBJ2-3	TRBV19	NA	NA	TGTGCCAGTAGTACCCCGGCTACGCAGTATTTT	CASSTPATQYF
TRBJ2-7	TRBV30	NA	NA	TGTGCCTCACGGACCGATAGCTCCTACGAGCAGTACTTC	CASRTDSSYEQYF
TRBJ2-1	TRBV11-3	NA	many	TGTGCCAGCAGCTTGGGGGAAACCTACAATGAGCAGTTCTTC	CASSLGETYNEQFF
TRBJ2-1	TRBV7-9	NA	NA	TGTGCCAGCAGCTTAGTTCCCAATGAGCAGTTCTTC	CASSLVPNEQFF
TRBJ1-5	TRBV5-1	NA	NA	TGCGCCAGCAGCCCCCTAGGACAGAACAATCAGCCCCAGCATTTT	CASSPLGQNNQPQHF
TRBJ2-7	TRBV28	TRBD2	NA	TGTGCCAGCAGTTCCCCTCGGCGGGAGAGTACCTACGAGCAGTACTTC	CASSSPRRESTYEQYF
TRBJ2-2	TRBV19	NA	NA	TGTGCCAGTAGTATGAGGCTCGGGGAGCTGTTTTTT	CASSMRLGELFF
TRBJ2-3	TRBV29-1	NA	few	TGCAGCGTTGGGGGGGATACGCAGTATTTT	CSVGGDTQYF
TRBJ2-3	TRBV7-9	NA	NA	TGTGCCAGCAGCGCCCCCTATACAGATACGCAGTATTTT	CASSAPYTDTQYF
TRBJ2-4	TRBV7-9	NA	NA	TGTGCCAGCAGCTTTGGGTCGGGAGAACCAAAAAACATTCAGTACTTC	CASSFGSGEPKNIQYF
TRBJ2-7	TRBV25-1	TRBD1	NA	TGTGCCAGCAGTCTACAGGGGCCCTACGAGCAGTACTTC	CASSLQGPYEQYF
TRBJ2-5	TRBV2	TRBD2	NA	TGTGCCAGCAGTTCGACTAGCGGGAGAGAGACCCAGTACTTC	CASSSTSGRETQYF
TRBJ2-1	TRBV6-4	TRBD2	NA	TGTGCCAGCAGCCCCGTCGGAGTGGCGGGAGAAGGGCAGTTCTTC	CASSPVGVAGEGQFF
TRBJ2-7	TRBV29-1	NA	NA	TGCAGCGTTTTGTTAGTCACCGACAGCGAGCAGTACTTC	CSVLLVTDSEQYF
TRBJ2-1	TRBV9	NA	few	TGTGCCAGCAGCGCTCTGGGAGATGAGCAGTTCTTC	CASSALGDEQFF
TRBJ2-3	TRBV15	TRBD1	NA	TGTGCCACCGGGGGACAGGTGGCAGATACGCAGTATTTT	CATGGQVADTQYF
TRBJ2-5	TRBV28	TRBD2	few	TGTGCCAGCAGTTTATGGACTAGCGGGATCAACCAAGAGACCCAGTACTTC	CASSLWTSGINQETQYF
TRBJ2-2	TRBV7-9	NA	many	TGTGCCAGCAGCTTAGGTGGCACCGGGGAGCTGTTTTTT	CASSLGGTGELFF
TRBJ2-2	TRBV4-1	NA	NA	TGCGCCAGCAGCCAAGATTCGGGGGAGCTGTTTTTT	CASSQDSGELFF
TRBJ2-1	TRBV2	NA	few	TGTGCCATCGGGACTTCCCTTGGGGGCAATGAGCAGTTCTTC	CAIGTSLGGNEQFF
TRBJ2-7	TRBV7-2	NA	few	TGTGCCAGCAGCGTCCGGTCCAAGCCTTACGAGCAGTACTTC	CASSVRSKPYEQYF
TRBJ2-5	TRBV14	TRBD2	NA	TGTGCCAGCAGCCAGGGACTAGCGGGAGGATACCAGTACCAAGAGACCCAGTACTTC	CASSQGLAGGYQYQETQYF
TRBJ2-2	TRBV9	TRBD2	few	TGTGCCAGCAGCGTACGAGCGGGAGGGACCGGGGAGCTGTTTTTT	CASSVRAGGTGELFF
TRBJ2-5	TRBV29-1	NA	NA	TGCAGCGGTGACATGAAGACCCAGTACTTC	CSGDMKTQYF
TRBJ2-5	TRBV5-4	TRBD2	NA	TGTGCCAGCAGTACCAGCGGGGGGGAGGAGAGAGAGACCCAGTACTTC	CASSTSGGEERETQYF
TRBJ1-1	TRBV27	TRBD1	NA	TGTGCCAGCAGTACCTGGGACAGGAGGAACACTGAAGCTTTCTTT	CASSTWDRRNTEAFF
TRBJ2-1	TRBV7-2	TRBD2	few	TGTGCCAGCAGCTTAGAGGGACTAGCGGATGAGCAGTTCTTC	CASSLEGLADEQFF
TRBJ2-2	TRBV15	TRBD2	few	TGTGCCACCAGCGAAACCCCACGGCTAGCGGATAACACCGGGGAGCTGTTTTTT	CATSETPRLADNTGELFF